These 13 T cell receptor beta chains originate from one sample sequenced in a study of radiation and T cells in renal cell carcinoma. Stated time point: baseline pretreatment blood. Indicated treatment: 15 Gy SBRT to primary tumor, nephrectomy 4 weeks later. TCRdb's copy holds only in-frame clones and misses some; the assay was immunoSEQ multiplex PCR. This table holds approximately 63,000 clones, 78% found once. Sequenced here: blood, sampled from a patient whose treatment included radiotherapy and nephrectomy. All receptors come from a man in his 60s with renal cell carcinoma.

The gene calls are TRBV7-9 and TRBJ2-4; 7 positions match TRBD1. J gave up 3 bases and V 0 bases, and 8 bases lay outside the gene matches. The germline gives CDR1 SEHNR, CDR2 FQNEAQ (reference sequence). The CDR3 length is 17 residues. The CDR3 nucleotides read TGTGCCAGCAGCTTAGCACAGGGGCCCTTGGGCAAAAACATTCAGTACTTC. Translating gives CASSLAQGPLGKNIQYF.

This chain joins TRBV7-6 and TRBJ2-3, with unresolved D. This CDR3 spans 11 amino acids. Deletions cut 3 bases from V and 6 bases from J, with 4 bases between. Germline V gives CDR1 SGHVS, CDR2 FNYEAQ. The CDR3 DNA is TGTGCCAGCAGCTTTGGGGATACGCAGTATTTT. Its protein is CASSFGDTQYF.

The chain combines TRBV7-9 with TRBJ1-4, with D hard to call. The CDR3 has 15 residues. In germline, CDR1 is SEHNR, CDR2 FQNEAQ (reference sequence). V was cut by 1 base and J by 6 bases, with 12 bases left in between. CDR3 protein: CASSLDFGGDEKLFF. CDR3 in DNA: TGTGCCAGCAGCTTAGATTTCGGTGGGGATGAAAAACTGTTTTTT.

This rearrangement joins TRBV2 to TRBJ1-3; a possible D gene is TRBD1 (6 bases). The CDR3 is made up of 15 amino acids. Trimming left V 8 bases short and J 0 bases short, with 14 bases between. Germline assignment: CDR1 SNHLY and CDR2 FYNNEI. The CDR3 sequence: CASLLRDISGNTIYF. As DNA, the CDR3 is TGTGCCAGCCTCCTTAGGGACATCTCTGGAAACACCATATATTTT.

The V and J genes are TRBV18 and TRBJ2-1; no definite D call. Trimming left V 3 bases short and J 13 bases short, with 10 bases between. The germline V gene has CDR1 KGHSH and CDR2 LQKENI. The CDR3 loop spans 11 amino acids. The CDR3: CASSPETKQFF. The CDR3 DNA reads TGTGCCAGCTCACCGGAAACTAAACAGTTCTTC.

Concerning this clone: One end of the junction is discordant with germline, which a read error may explain. This sequence joins TRBV11-1 and TRBJ2-1; weak D call: TRBD2 (5 bases). The germline V gene encodes CDR1 SGHAT and CDR2 FQDESV (reference sequence). This CDR3 contains 13 residues. CDR3 protein: CASSTSLADEQVF. CDR3 bases: TGTGCCAGCAGCACCAGTCTAGCTGATGAGCAGGTCTTC.

The V and J genes are TRBV11-3 and TRBJ2-5; TRBD2 aligns across 7 bases. The CDR3 has 13 residues. Germline V lookup: CDR1 SGHNT, CDR2 YENEEA. V shed 4 bases and J 3 bases; nucleotides not matched to a gene: 2. The CDR3 DNA follows: TGTGCCAGCAGCTCTAGCGGTAAAGAGACCCAGTACTTC. Translating it yields CASSSSGKETQYF.

The chain joins TRBV5-4 to TRBJ2-7; 7 positions agree with TRBD2. Trimming at V came to 1 base and at J to 2 bases, leaving 3 bases not matched to a gene. CDR1 and CDR2 (germline): SGHNT, YYREEE (reference sequence). This CDR3 region has 14 residues. The CDR3 DNA follows: TGTGCCAGCAGCTTGCAGGGAGGGACCTACGAGCAGTACTTC. This translates into CASSLQGGTYEQYF.

J is TRBJ2-1 and V is TRBV2; D might be TRBD2 (6 bases). The V end was cut by 8 bases, the J end by 0 bases, with 17 bases between. CDR3 length equals 16 residues. CDR1 and CDR2 from the germline V gene are SNHLY and FYNNEI. CDR3 residues: CASSDMGGSSYNEQFF. The CDR3 DNA reads TGTGCCAGCTCCGACATGGGGGGAAGCTCCTACAATGAGCAGTTCTTC.

The DNA for the CDR3 is TGTGCCTGCGACAGGGGGGTGGGTGAGCAGTTCTTC. This translates into CACDRGVGEQFF. The chain has TRBV30 and TRBJ2-1; 9 bases line up with TRBD1. Germline V gives CDR1 GTSNPN, CDR2 SVGIG (reference sequence). The length of the CDR3 is 12 residues. The ends lost 6 bases at V and 9 bases at J; junction bases unmatched: 6. The variable domain in full, with the rest retrieved from reference TRBV30 and TRBJ2-1, is SQTIHQWPATLVQPVGSPLSLECTVEGTSNPNLYWYRQAAGRGLQLLFYSVGIGQISSEVPQNLSASRPQDRQFILSSKKLLLSDSGFYLCACDRGVGEQFFGPGTRLTVL.

This rearrangement joins TRBV2 to TRBJ1-6, with TRBD1 identical over 7 bases. The trim removed 1 base at V and 9 bases at J, leaving 6 bases unmatched. The germline V gene has CDR1 SNHLY and CDR2 FYNNEI. CDR3 length: 15 residues. Here the CDR3 DNA reads TGTGCCAGCAGTGAAGGACAGGGCGGGGGTTCACCCCTCCACTTT. Translation gives CASSEGQGGGSPLHF.

This clone was detected only once. This sequence joins TRBV2 and TRBJ2-3; TRBD2 might be the D (6 bases). The CDR3 is 16 amino acids. Germline V gene sequence: CDR1 SNHLY, CDR2 FYNNEI. V lost 2 bases and J 4 bases, leaving 16 bases between the germline ends. DNA of the CDR3: TGTGCCAGCAGTGAATGGGAGCGGGCGGTGGCAGATACGCAGTATTTT. Protein sequence: CASSEWERAVADTQYF.

The V gene is TRBV5-6, the J gene TRBJ2-5; possibly TRBD2 for D (5 bases). CDR1 and CDR2 (germline): SGHDT, YYEEEE. The CDR3 contains 15 residues. With 0 bases removed from V and 5 bases from J, the gap between germline ends came to 14 bases. CDR3 residues: CASSLGPGIRETQYF. The CDR3 DNA reads as TGTGCCAGCAGCTTGGGTCCGGGGATCCGGGAGACCCAGTACTTC.